This T cell receptor (beta chain) comes out of a study of cytomegalovirus exposure and HLA in healthy donors. Study findings and constraints: When analyzed later, a missense DCLRE1C variant was found to be linked to TCR beta V- and J-gene trimming.

PCR used 60 Vbeta primers and 13 Jbeta primers. Assay: immunoSEQ multiplex PCR; the TCRdb copy retains only in-frame clones and omits some. The sample records around 150,000 clones, approximately 80% being singletons. As concerns this clone: What it binds is not known.

Per the germline V gene, CDR1 is MNHNS and CDR2 is SASEGT. The CDR3 runs 15 residues. V gave up 0 bases and J gave up 9 bases; unmatched junction bases: 3. The source material was PBMCs. The genes are TRBV6-1 and TRBJ1-6, with 9 nucleotides matching TRBD1. This clonotype was sampled from a woman aged 18-29 years in good health and CMV-seronegative. CDR3 bases: TGTGCCAGCAGTGAAGCGGGACAGGGTAGTTCACCCCTCCACTTT. Protein sequence: CASSEAGQGSSPLHF.